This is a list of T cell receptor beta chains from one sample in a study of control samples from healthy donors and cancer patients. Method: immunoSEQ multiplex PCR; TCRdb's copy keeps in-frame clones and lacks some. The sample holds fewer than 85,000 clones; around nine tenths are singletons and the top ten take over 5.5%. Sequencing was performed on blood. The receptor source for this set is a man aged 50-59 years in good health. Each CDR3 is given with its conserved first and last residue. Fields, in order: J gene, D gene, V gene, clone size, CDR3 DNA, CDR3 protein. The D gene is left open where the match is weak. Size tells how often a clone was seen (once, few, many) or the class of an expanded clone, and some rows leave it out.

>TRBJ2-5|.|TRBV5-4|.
TGTGCCAGCAGCGCCGCTTTACAGGTCCAAGAGACCCAGTACTTC
CASSAALQVQETQYF
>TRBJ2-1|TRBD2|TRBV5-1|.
TGCGCCAGCAGTCGAAGTAGCGGGGGGCGCAATGAGCAGTTCTTC
CASSRSSGGRNEQFF
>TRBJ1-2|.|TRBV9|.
TGTGCCAGCAGCGCCCCCCGGGGCGGACGCCCCTCGCGAGGCTACACCTTC
CASSAPRGGRPSRGYTF
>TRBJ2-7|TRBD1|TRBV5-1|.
TGCGCCAGCAGCCCCTCTGAGCCCTGGGACAGGGCGTCCTACGAGCAGTACTTC
CASSPSEPWDRASYEQYF
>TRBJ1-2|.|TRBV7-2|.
TGTGCCAGCAGCTCGGGAAACTATGGCTACACCTTC
CASSSGNYGYTF
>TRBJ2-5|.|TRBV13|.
TGTGCCAGCCGATACGAGGGACGGTGCCAAGAGACCCAGTACTTC
CASRYEGRCQETQYF
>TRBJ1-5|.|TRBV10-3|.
TGTGCCATCAGTGATCCTAGTAGCAATCAGCCCCAGCATTTT
CAISDPSSNQPQHF
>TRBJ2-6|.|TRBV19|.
TGTGCCAGTAGTATTCCCGGGGCTGGGGCCAACGTCCTGACTTTC
CASSIPGAGANVLTF
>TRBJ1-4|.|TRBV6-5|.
TGTGCCAGCAGTCTAGGTGGGGGAACTAATGAAAAACTGTTTTTT
CASSLGGGTNEKLFF
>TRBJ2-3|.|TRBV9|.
TGTGCCAGCAGCGACAGTGGCACAGATACGCAGTATTTT
CASSDSGTDTQYF
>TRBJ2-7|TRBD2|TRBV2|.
TGTGCCAGCACCCCCATGACTAGCCTACCCTCCTACGAGCAGTACTTC
CASTPMTSLPSYEQYF
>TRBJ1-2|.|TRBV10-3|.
TGTGCCATCAGTGAGATGGGGACTGGTTATGGTGGCTACACCTTC
CAISEMGTGYGGYTF
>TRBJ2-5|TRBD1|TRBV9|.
TGTGCCAGCAGCCTAGGGACAGCGAAAGAGACCCAGTACTTC
CASSLGTAKETQYF
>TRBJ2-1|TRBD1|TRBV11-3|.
TGTGCCAGCTCAATCTCAGGGGGCGCTTACAATGAGCAGTTCTTC
CASSISGGAYNEQFF
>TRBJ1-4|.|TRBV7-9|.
TGTGCCAGCAGCCCGACAGGAACTAATGAAAAACTGTTTTTT
CASSPTGTNEKLFF
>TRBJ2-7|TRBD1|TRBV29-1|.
TGCAGCGTTGGCCGGGACAGGGGGCTTCTCTACGAGCAGTACTTC
CSVGRDRGLLYEQYF
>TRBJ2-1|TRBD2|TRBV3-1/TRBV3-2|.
TGTGCCAGCAGCCCGATAGCGGGGGGGCACAATGAGCAGTTCTTC
CASSPIAGGHNEQFF
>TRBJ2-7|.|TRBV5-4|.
TGTGCCAGCAGCTTGTACGGGGCCTCCTACGAGCAGTACTTC
CASSLYGASYEQYF
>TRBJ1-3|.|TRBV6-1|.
TGTGCCAGCAGTGTCCGGGACGGGGACTCAGGATACTCTGGAAACACCATATATTTT
CASSVRDGDSGYSGNTIYF
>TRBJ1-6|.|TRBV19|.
TGTGCCAGTAGCCCGGGCCCTAGGGACTCACCCCTCCACTTT
CASSPGPRDSPLHF
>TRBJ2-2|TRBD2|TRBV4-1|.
TGCGCCAGCAGCCAAGGGGAACTAGCGGGGGGGAACACCGGGGAGCTGTTTTTT
CASSQGELAGGNTGELFF
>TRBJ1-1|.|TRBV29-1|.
TGCAGCGGCCGGTCGGGAGTCACTGAAGCTTTCTTT
CSGRSGVTEAFF
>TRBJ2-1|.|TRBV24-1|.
TGTGCCACCAGTGCCCTCGGACACCATGAGCAGTTCTTC
CATSALGHHEQFF
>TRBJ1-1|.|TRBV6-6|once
TGTGCCAGCAGTCAGAACCCCAGGGGAAGGACTGAAGCTTTCTTT
CASSQNPRGRTEAFF
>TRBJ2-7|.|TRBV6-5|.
TGTGCCAGCAGTTACCAGCGTGACACCCCCTACGAGCAGTACTTC
CASSYQRDTPYEQYF
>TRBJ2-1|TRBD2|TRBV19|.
TGTGCCAGTAGTCCCCTATTCCCAGCGGGGGAGCAGTTCTTC
CASSPLFPAGEQFF
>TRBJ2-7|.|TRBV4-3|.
TGCGCCAGCAGCCGCCCCGTCTTTCTATCTGGGGAGCAGTACTTC
CASSRPVFLSGEQYF
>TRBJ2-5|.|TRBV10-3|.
TGTGCCATCAGTGAGGAGGCTCGTGAGACCCAGTACTTC
CAISEEARETQYF
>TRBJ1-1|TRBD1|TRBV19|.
TGTGCCAGTAGGGAAAGACAGGGGGCGAATACTGAAGCTTTCTTT
CASRERQGANTEAFF
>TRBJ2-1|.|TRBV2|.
TGTGCCAGCAGTGAAGCGCCACGGTCCTACAATGAGCAGTTCTTC
CASSEAPRSYNEQFF
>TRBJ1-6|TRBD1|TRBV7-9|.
TGTGCCAGCAGCTCATCACTCCCTTGGACAGGCTCCTATAATTCACCCCTCCACTTT
CASSSSLPWTGSYNSPLHF
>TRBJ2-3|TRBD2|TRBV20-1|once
TGCAGTGCAAGTCTAGCGGGGGGGCCAGATACGCAGTATTTT
CSASLAGGPDTQYF
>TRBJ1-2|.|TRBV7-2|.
TGTGCCAGCAGCTTAGGAGGGTCGGGCAATGGCTACACCTTC
CASSLGGSGNGYTF
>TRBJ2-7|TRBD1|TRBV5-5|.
TGTGCCAGCACCAGGACAGGGGGCCTCGAGCAGTACTTC
CASTRTGGLEQYF
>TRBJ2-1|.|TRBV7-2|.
TGTGCCAGCAGCTTAGAGACTAGCTCCTACAATGAGCAGTTCTTC
CASSLETSSYNEQFF
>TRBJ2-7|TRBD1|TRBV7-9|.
TGTGCCAGCAGCGCCCCGGGACAGGCCTACGAGCAGTACTTC
CASSAPGQAYEQYF
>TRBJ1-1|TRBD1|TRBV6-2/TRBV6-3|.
TGTGCCAGCACCCCAGGGGGACGGAACACTGAAGCTTTCTTT
CASTPGGRNTEAFF
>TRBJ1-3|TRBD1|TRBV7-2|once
TGTGCCAGCAGCTTGGGACAGGGATACGCTGGAAACACCATATATTTT
CASSLGQGYAGNTIYF
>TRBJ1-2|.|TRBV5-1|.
TGCGCCAGCAGCTTGGACACGAAGGACTATGGCTACACCTTC
CASSLDTKDYGYTF
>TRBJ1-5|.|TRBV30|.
TGTGCCTGGAGCCCCTCGAAGCCTCATCAGCCCCAGCATTTT
CAWSPSKPHQPQHF
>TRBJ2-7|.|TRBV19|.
TGTGCCAGTAGTATCACACAGGGAGGCGAGCAGTACTTC
CASSITQGGEQYF
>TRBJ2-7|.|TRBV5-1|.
TGCGCCAGCAGCTTTACCGACAGGTCCTACGAGCAGTACTTC
CASSFTDRSYEQYF
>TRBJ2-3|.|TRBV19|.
TGTGCCAGTAGTATTGCCGGACGGGCTACGCAGTATTTT
CASSIAGRATQYF
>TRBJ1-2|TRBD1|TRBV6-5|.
TGTGCCAGCAGTTCTCAGGGGGCAGATGGCTACACCTTC
CASSSQGADGYTF
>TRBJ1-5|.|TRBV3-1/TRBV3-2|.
TGTGCCAGCAGCCCCGCCCCGGGCCAGCCCCAGCATTTT
CASSPAPGQPQHF
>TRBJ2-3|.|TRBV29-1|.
TGCAGCGTTGAATGGGCCTCGTTCTGGGCAGATACGCAGTATTTT
CSVEWASFWADTQYF
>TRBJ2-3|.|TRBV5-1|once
TGCGCCAGTGTAGACGGGTTGACGCAGTATTTT
CASVDGLTQYF